This T cell receptor beta chain was captured by sequencing in a study of cytomegalovirus exposure and HLA in healthy donors. Study results and limitations: A link between a missense DCLRE1C variant and TCR beta V- and J-gene trimming emerged from a later analysis.

V lost 5 bases to trimming and J lost 10 bases; unmatched junction nucleotides: 8. The germline V gene encodes CDR1 SGHRS and CDR2 YFSETQ. This CDR3 contains 14 residues. 60 Vbeta and 13 Jbeta primers were used in PCR. Sequencing used immunoSEQ multiplex PCR; TCRdb keeps in-frame clones, though not all of them. This sample has approximately 160,000 clones, with roughly 73% found just once. A remark on this clone: Its antigen remains unidentified.

This receptor was taken from a male donor in good health and CMV-seronegative. The genes are TRBV5-1 and TRBJ2-1; 11 nucleotides line up with TRBD1. The specimen sequenced was PBMCs. CDR3 DNA: TGCGCCAGCAGACCTGGACAGGGGGCAGAGGAGCAGTTCTTC. Its protein product is CASRPGQGAEEQFF.